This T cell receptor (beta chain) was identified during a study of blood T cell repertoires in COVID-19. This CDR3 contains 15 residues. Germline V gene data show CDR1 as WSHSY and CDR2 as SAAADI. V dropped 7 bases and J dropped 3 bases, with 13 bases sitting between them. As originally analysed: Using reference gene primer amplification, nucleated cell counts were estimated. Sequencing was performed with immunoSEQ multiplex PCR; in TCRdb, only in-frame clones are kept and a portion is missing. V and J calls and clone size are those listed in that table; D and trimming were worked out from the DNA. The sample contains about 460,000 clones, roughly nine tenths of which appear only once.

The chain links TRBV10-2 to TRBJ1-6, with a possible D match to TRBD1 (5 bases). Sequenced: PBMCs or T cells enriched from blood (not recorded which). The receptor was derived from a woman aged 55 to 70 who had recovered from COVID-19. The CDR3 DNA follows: TGCGCCAGCAAGAGACAGCAGGACTATAATTCACCCCTCCACTTT. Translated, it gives CASKRQQDYNSPLHF.